This TCR beta chain was sequenced during a study of CD8 T cells in Susac syndrome. This clonotype showed up just a few times. The CDR3 is made up of 13 amino acids. V shed 1 base and J shed 4 bases, with 7 bases lying between them. Germline V lookup: CDR1 SEHNR, CDR2 FQNEAQ (reference sequence). Sequencing of TCR beta was carried out in blood CD8+ and CD4+ T cells. The multiple sclerosis controls consisted of treatment-naive patients with relapsing-remitting disease, either stable or active. The CD8+ and CD4+ T cells were negatively isolated, with the TEMRA cells enriched by FACS. With random hexamers, reverse transcription was performed on 0.5 to 1 ug of RNA. The TCR beta CDR3 was amplified by immunoSEQ multiplex PCR across 54 Vbeta, 13 Jbeta. From the immunoSEQ multiplex PCR reads, TCRdb called clonotypes with MiXCR, one entry per CDR3 protein. Of approximately 200,000 distinct CDR3 sequences in the sample, 95% were seen once.

The chain joins TRBV7-9 to TRBJ1-1; D may be TRBD1 (5 bases). The source material was CD4+ T cells from PBMCs. The TCR comes from a human donor with multiple sclerosis. The CDR3 is CASSLDGGTEAFF. CDR3 bases: TGTGCCAGCAGCTTAGACGGGGGCACTGAAGCTTTCTTT. The variable domain in full, with the rest retrieved from reference TRBV7-9 and TRBJ1-1, is DTGVSQNPRHKITKRGQNVTFRCDPISEHNRLYWYRQTLGQGPEFLTYFQNEAQLEKSRLLSDRFSAERPKGSFSTLEIQRTEQGDSAMYLCASSLDGGTEAFFGQGTRLTVV.